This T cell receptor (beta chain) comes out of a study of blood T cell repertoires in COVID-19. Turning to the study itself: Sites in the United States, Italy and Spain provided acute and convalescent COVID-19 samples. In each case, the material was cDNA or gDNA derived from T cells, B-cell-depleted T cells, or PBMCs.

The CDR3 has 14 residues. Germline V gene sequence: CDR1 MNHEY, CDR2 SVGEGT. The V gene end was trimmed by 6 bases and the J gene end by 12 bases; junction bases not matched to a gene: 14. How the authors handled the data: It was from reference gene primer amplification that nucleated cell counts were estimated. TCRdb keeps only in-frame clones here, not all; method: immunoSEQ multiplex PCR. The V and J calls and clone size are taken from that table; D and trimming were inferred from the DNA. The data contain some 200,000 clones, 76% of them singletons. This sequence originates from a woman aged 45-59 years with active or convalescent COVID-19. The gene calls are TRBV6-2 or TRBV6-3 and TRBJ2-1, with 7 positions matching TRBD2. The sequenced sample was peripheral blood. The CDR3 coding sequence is TGTGCCAGCAGCCCCCCGTGGGTGAGCGGGATGCAGTTCTTC. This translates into CASSPPWVSGMQFF.